The next 26 T cell receptor beta chains were all read from a single sample in a study of T cells in Graves' hyperthyroidism and ophthalmopathy. Researchers took RNA transcripts and amplified the TCR beta CDR3 regions from them. First-round RT-PCR with HTBI primers amplified the TCR CDR3 region. A single record per CDR3 protein comes from TCRdb applying MiXCR to the multiplex PCR reads. There are 600,000 or so distinct CDR3 sequences in the sample; around 14% occur only once, and approximately 6.4% lies in the top ten. The material sequenced was blood. Receptor source: a woman between 18 and 30 years old with Graves' ophthalmopathy.

This clonotype was observed many times. The V gene is TRBV5-1, the J gene TRBJ2-7, with unresolved D. Germline CDR1 reads SGHRS; CDR2 reads YFSETQ. The CDR3 spans 14 residues. V was pared by 0 bases and J by 1 base, with 8 bases between. CDR3 sequence (DNA): TGCGCCAGCAGCTTGGGCAGGCCATCCTACGAGCAGTACTTC. The encoded protein is CASSLGRPSYEQYF.

This clonotype has a count of ten or more. The CDR3 sequence: CASSLNPAEADTGELFF. The CDR3 DNA reads TGTGCCAGCAGCTTAAATCCGGCTGAGGCAGACACCGGGGAGCTGTTTTTT. The chain uses TRBV7-3 and TRBJ2-2, with D unclear. Trimming left V 1 base short and J 3 bases short, with 15 bases between. The CDR3 extends over 17 amino acids. CDR1 is SGHTA, CDR2 FQGTGA, per germline. Together with reference TRBV7-3 and TRBJ2-2, the CDR3 gives the full variable domain: GAGVSQTPSNKVTEKGKYVELRCDPISGHTALYWYRQSLGQGPEFLIYFQGTGAADDSGLPNDRFFAVRPEGSVSTLKIQRTERGDSAVYLCASSLNPAEADTGELFFGEGSRLTVL.

In this sample, this clonotype turned up many times. V usage is TRBV7-9 and J usage is TRBJ2-1; TRBD2 matches 10 bases. Germline V gives CDR1 SEHNR, CDR2 FQNEAQ (reference sequence). This CDR3 comprises 16 residues. The junction had 7 bases not matched to a gene; V was cut back by 1 base and J by 7 bases. The CDR3 loop reads CASSLVSSGSQNEQFF. The DNA of the CDR3 is TGTGCCAGCAGCTTAGTATCTAGCGGGAGTCAGAATGAGCAGTTCTTC.

This clonotype came up many times. The rearrangement joins TRBV6-1 to TRBJ1-5; the match to TRBD1 covers 7 bases. The CDR3 runs 15 residues. V trimming: 4 bases; J trimming: 6 bases; junction bases outside the gene matches: 9. From germline, CDR1 is MNHNS and CDR2 SASEGT. CDR3 region: CASSARQGSSQPQHF. DNA for the CDR3: TGTGCCAGCAGTGCACGACAGGGCTCGAGTCAGCCCCAGCATTTT.

This clonotype was seen a few times. The CDR3 is CASSLDRETPEAFF. CDR3 sequence (DNA): TGTGCCAGCAGTCTGGACAGGGAAACCCCTGAAGCTTTCTTT. This chain uses TRBV27 with TRBJ1-1, with 8 bases identical to TRBD1. In germline, CDR1 is MNHEY, CDR2 SMNVEV (reference sequence). CDR3 length: 14 residues. V was pared by 5 bases and J by 6 bases, with 8 bases of the junction left unmatched.

V is TRBV20-1 and J is TRBJ2-7; 12 nucleotides line up with TRBD2. The CDR3 sequence is 14 residues long. V shed 6 bases, J shed 5 bases, and the junction held 8 bases outside the gene matches. Looked up from germline, CDR1 is DFQATT and CDR2 is SNEGSKA (reference sequence). This CDR3 is CSATRLAGEDEQYF. For the CDR3, the DNA is TGCAGTGCCACGAGACTAGCGGGAGAGGACGAGCAGTACTTC.

The chain combines TRBV14 with TRBJ2-1; D perhaps matches TRBD2 (5 bases). Germline lookup yields CDR1 SGHDN and CDR2 FVKESK. The V end lost 1 base, the J end lost 4 bases, and 17 bases lay between the germline ends. The CDR3 sequence is 17 residues long. The CDR3 sequence is CASSQVALAGIYNEQFF. CDR3 nucleotide sequence: TGTGCCAGCAGCCAAGTGGCCTTGGCGGGTATTTACAATGAGCAGTTCTTC.

This clonotype was counted ten times or more. V is TRBV5-6 and J is TRBJ2-1, with 9 nucleotides matching TRBD2. The CDR3 spans 15 residues. Germline V CDR1 and CDR2: SGHDT, YYEEEE. V lost 4 bases, J lost 10 bases, and 12 bases stayed unmatched. The DNA of the CDR3 is TGTGCCAGCAGCAGACTAGCGGAAGGGGTTGGAGAGCAGTTCTTC. Translating gives CASSRLAEGVGEQFF.

The CDR3 loop reads CASSQQYRRRNEKLFF. CDR3 DNA: TGCGCCAGCAGCCAACAATATCGGAGAAGGAATGAAAAACTGTTTTTT. The V and J genes are TRBV4-1 and TRBJ1-4, with D uncertain. The CDR3 contains 16 residues. Trimming took off 2 bases at V and 5 bases at J, with 15 bases between the two ends. The germline V gene has CDR1 MGHRA and CDR2 YSYEKL.

This clonotype was recorded a few times. The chain employs TRBV30 and TRBJ2-3; D is perhaps TRBD1 (5 bases). The CDR3 totals 15 residues. Per the germline V gene, CDR1 is GTSNPN and CDR2 is SVGIG (reference sequence). V was clipped by 8 bases and J by 2 bases, with 20 bases between them. The CDR3 protein is CAQQRKGLYTDTQYF. CDR3 DNA: TGTGCCCAACAAAGGAAGGGGCTGTACACAGATACGCAGTATTTT.

This clonotype was seen a handful of times. This chain uses TRBV29-1 with TRBJ1-5; possible D gene TRBD1, 5 bases. CDR1 and CDR2 (germline): SQVTM, ANQGSEA. The CDR3 sequence is 13 residues long. V was cut by 6 bases and J by 1 base, with 10 bases left in between. The CDR3 is CSVGGSSNQPQHF. The CDR3 DNA reads TGCAGCGTCGGGGGGTCGAGCAATCAGCCCCAGCATTTT.

This clonotype came up a few times. V is TRBV10-2 and J is TRBJ1-5; no definite D call. The germline gives CDR1 WSHSY, CDR2 SAAADI. The CDR3 has 13 residues. Deletions cut 7 bases from V and 2 bases from J, with 9 bases between. DNA of the CDR3: TGCGCCAGCACTGGGGAAGGCAATCAGCCCCAGCATTTT. The encoded protein is CASTGEGNQPQHF.

The chain employs TRBV11-3 and TRBJ2-3; 15 bases agree with TRBD2. The CDR3 runs 19 residues. J gave up 1 base and V 2 bases, and 7 bases lay outside the gene matches. The germline CDR1 and CDR2 sequences are SGHNT and YENEEA. The CDR3 loop is CASSLSRTSGRGGTDTQYF. Written as DNA, the CDR3 is TGTGCCAGCAGCTTAAGCCGGACTAGCGGGAGGGGTGGCACAGATACGCAGTATTTT.

This clonotype has a count of ten or more. V is TRBV2 and J is TRBJ2-7; TRBD2 aligns across 14 bases. V lost 5 bases and J lost 5; bases outside the gene matches: 8. CDR1 and CDR2 (germline): SNHLY, FYNNEI. The CDR3 consists of 16 residues. The CDR3 nucleotides read TGTGCCAGCAGTCAAACACCGGGACTAGCGGGAGACGAGCAGTACTTC. Its protein product is CASSQTPGLAGDEQYF.

This clonotype was observed at least ten times. The rearrangement uses TRBV2 and TRBJ1-5; D is perhaps TRBD1 (5 bases). The germline V and J ends were trimmed by 9 bases and 4 bases, with 19 bases remaining between them. The germline V gene has CDR1 SNHLY and CDR2 FYNNEI. The CDR3 is made up of 15 amino acids. The CDR3 DNA is TGTGCCAGTAAATCCGGGACCGCTACAAATCAGCCCCAGCATTTT. Its protein product is CASKSGTATNQPQHF.

The V and J genes are TRBV11-1 and TRBJ2-5; TRBD1 is a possible D gene (5 bases). The V gene lost 4 bases and the J gene lost 2 bases, with 8 bases spanning the gap. The CDR3 contains 13 residues. Germline V gene data show CDR1 as SGHAT and CDR2 as FQDESV (reference sequence). CDR3 protein: CASSYKGQETQYF. As DNA, the CDR3 is TGTGCCAGCAGCTATAAGGGGCAAGAGACCCAGTACTTC.

The rearrangement links TRBV27 to TRBJ1-3; D possibly corresponds to TRBD1 (6 bases). V lost 4 bases, J lost 0 bases, and 13 bases lay in between. Germline V gene lookup returns CDR1 MNHEY and CDR2 SMNVEV (reference sequence). This CDR3 has 16 residues. The CDR3 loop reads CASSSRTGLSGNTIYF. The CDR3 DNA follows: TGTGCCAGCAGTTCGCGCACAGGGCTCTCTGGAAACACCATATATTTT.

This clonotype was found many times. V and J are TRBV7-3 and TRBJ2-1; tentative D call: TRBD2 (6 bases). V lost 5 bases and J 0 bases, leaving 17 bases between the germline ends. The CDR3 has 17 amino acids. The germline V gene encodes CDR1 SGHTA and CDR2 FQGTGA. The CDR3 nucleotides are TGTGCCAGCAGCCCCGGGCAGGGAGGCGTCTCCTACAATGAGCAGTTCTTC. This encodes CASSPGQGGVSYNEQFF.

Concerning this clonotype: A much bigger clone sits one base away, suggesting this may be a read error. The chain uses TRBV6-4 and TRBJ1-2; D not resolved. This CDR3 contains 14 residues. The germline V and J ends were trimmed by 5 bases and 4 bases, with 14 bases remaining between them. Per germline, CDR1 MRHNA and CDR2 SNTAGT. CDR3 protein: CASSSGAVAYGYTF. The CDR3, as DNA: TGTGCCAGCAGTTCGGGCGCAGTCGCCTATGGCTACACCTTC.

The V and J genes are TRBV6-1 and TRBJ1-1; unclear D gene. Germline CDR1 reads MNHNS; CDR2 reads SASEGT. V lost 6 bases to trimming and J lost 1 base, with 12 bases between them. The length of the CDR3 is 14 residues. The CDR3 nucleotides read TGTGCCAGCAGCCCCGACACCTGGAACACTGAAGCTTTCTTT. This encodes CASSPDTWNTEAFF.

V usage is TRBV7-9 and J usage is TRBJ1-4; D remains ambiguous. The germline V and J ends were trimmed by 4 bases and 2 bases, with 11 bases remaining between them. Germline-derived CDR1 and CDR2 are SEHNR and FQNEAQ (reference sequence). The CDR3 is 15 amino acids. This CDR3 reads CASSSARTTNEKLFF. The DNA for the CDR3 is TGTGCCAGCAGCTCCGCGAGAACGACTAATGAAAAACTGTTTTTT.

This clonotype was detected only a few times. The rearrangement joins TRBV2 to TRBJ1-3, with a possible D match to TRBD1 (6 bases). Germline CDR1 and CDR2: SNHLY and FYNNEI. The CDR3 totals 15 residues. V lost 5 bases and J 2 bases, leaving 13 bases between the germline ends. The CDR3 sequence: CASSPDTGTGNTIYF. The CDR3 DNA reads as TGTGCCAGCAGTCCGGATACAGGGACTGGAAACACCATATATTTT.

The V gene is TRBV19, the J gene TRBJ2-1; D is perhaps TRBD1 (6 bases). Germline V lookup: CDR1 LNHDA, CDR2 SQIVND (reference sequence). CDR3 size: 16 residues. The V end was cut by 4 bases, the J end by 4 bases, with 17 bases between. Here the CDR3 DNA reads TGTGCCAGTAGTACCGGTAGGACAGAGCGATACAATGAGCAGTTCTTC. Translation gives CASSTGRTERYNEQFF.

The genes are TRBV5-5 and TRBJ2-2; the D is unclear. Germline V gives CDR1 SGHKS, CDR2 YYEKEE (reference sequence). The CDR3 extends over 17 amino acids. V was pared by 0 bases and J by 4 bases, with 16 bases between. CDR3 sequence: CASSLESGRSATGELFF. CDR3 bases: TGTGCCAGCAGCTTGGAATCAGGCAGGTCTGCCACCGGGGAGCTGTTTTTT.

This clonotype was seen ten or more times. This chain joins TRBV6-2 or TRBV6-3 and TRBJ2-1; D possibly matches TRBD1 or TRBD2 (5 bases each). The CDR3 runs to 17 residues. V dropped 8 bases and J dropped 5 bases, with 25 bases sitting between them. The germline CDR1 and CDR2 sequences are MNHEY and SVGEGT. The CDR3 is CASQRRGVEVRDNEQFF. The CDR3 DNA is TGTGCCAGCCAGAGAAGGGGAGTAGAGGTTAGGGACAATGAGCAGTTCTTC.

This clonotype has a handful of counts. This chain connects TRBV19 to TRBJ1-1; no firm D call. Germline values: CDR1 LNHDA, CDR2 SQIVND (reference sequence). The V end was cut by 2 bases, the J end by 10 bases, with 14 bases between. The CDR3 is 13 amino acids. The CDR3 region is CASSIKTRWGAFF. In nucleotides, the CDR3 is TGTGCCAGTAGTATAAAGACCCGATGGGGAGCTTTCTTT.